Listed below are T cell receptor beta chains from one sample, sequenced in a study of blood T cell repertoires in COVID-19. Some clones are missing from TCRdb's copy, which holds only in-frame ones; the method was immunoSEQ multiplex PCR. Of over 130,000 clones listed, 75% to 80% were seen once; the top ten hold approximately 9.4%. Sequencing was performed on peripheral blood. The origin of the receptors is a woman aged 50 to 65 with active or convalescent COVID-19. CDR3s include the opening cysteine and the closing phenylalanine or tryptophan. The D gene is left open where the match is weak. Only part of the rows carry a size: once, few, many, or a class if the clone is expanded.

J	V	size	D	CDR3	DNA
TRBJ2-2	TRBV5-1	NA	TRBD2	CASSLAIAGGYTGELFF	TGCGCCAGCAGCCTCGCTATAGCGGGGGGATACACCGGGGAGCTGTTTTTT
TRBJ2-7	TRBV4-3	NA	TRBD2	CASSQDMGLEYEQYF	TGCGCCAGCAGCCAAGATATGGGACTAGAATACGAGCAGTACTTC
TRBJ2-1	TRBV6-5	NA	NA	CASSSAGAGYNEQFF	TGTGCCAGCAGTTCCGCGGGGGCTGGATACAATGAGCAGTTCTTC
TRBJ2-1	TRBV6-5	NA	NA	CASGSTGNEQFF	TGTGCCAGCGGTAGCACCGGCAATGAGCAGTTCTTC
TRBJ2-3	TRBV19	few	NA	CASSIGSVLKTDTQYF	TGTGCCAGTTCCATCGGGAGCGTTCTCAAGACAGATACGCAGTATTTT
TRBJ2-3	TRBV11-2	NA	TRBD2	CASSITSGVTDTQYF	TGTGCCAGCAGCATTACTAGCGGAGTAACAGATACGCAGTATTTT
TRBJ1-2	TRBV7-9	NA	NA	CASSLGANYGYTF	TGTGCCAGCAGCTTAGGGGCAAACTATGGCTACACCTTC
TRBJ2-7	TRBV10-3	few	NA	CAISVGDKVYEQYF	TGTGCCATCAGTGTCGGAGATAAGGTCTACGAGCAGTACTTC
TRBJ2-5	TRBV5-6	NA	TRBD1	CASSTLSDRVIWETQYF	TGTGCCAGCAGCACCCTTAGCGACAGGGTGATTTGGGAGACCCAGTACTTC
TRBJ2-2	TRBV7-3	many	TRBD2	CASSLAASGGTGELFF	TGTGCCAGCAGCTTAGCGGCTAGCGGGGGCACCGGGGAGCTGTTTTTT
TRBJ1-2	TRBV12-5	NA	TRBD1	CASGLYGQGRDGYTF	TGTGCTAGTGGTTTGTACGGACAGGGGAGGGATGGCTACACCTTC
TRBJ1-3	TRBV5-8	once	NA	CASSLTQAPSGNTIYF	TGTGCCAGCAGCTTAACCCAGGCGCCTTCTGGAAACACCATATATTTT
TRBJ2-5	TRBV18	NA	NA	CASSPRQRVEETQYF	TGTGCCAGCTCACCACGTCAGCGAGTCGAAGAGACCCAGTACTTC
TRBJ2-2	TRBV25-1	few	NA	CASSDDRRVNTGELFF	TGTGCCAGCAGTGACGACAGGAGAGTGAACACCGGGGAGCTGTTTTTT
TRBJ2-1	TRBV5-4	NA	TRBD2	CASSRTSGNYNEQFF	TGTGCCAGCAGTCGGACTAGCGGTAACTACAATGAGCAGTTCTTC
TRBJ2-7	TRBV7-2	once	TRBD2	CASSLEISGNYEQYF	TGTGCCAGCAGCTTAGAGATTAGCGGGAACTACGAGCAGTACTTC
TRBJ1-6	TRBV19	NA	NA	CASRLSSYNSPLHF	TGTGCCAGTAGGTTGAGCTCCTATAATTCACCCCTCCACTTT
TRBJ1-4	TRBV19	NA	TRBD1	CASSRNRGPYEKLFF	TGTGCCAGTAGTAGAAACAGGGGGCCGTATGAAAAACTGTTTTTT
TRBJ2-5	TRBV28	NA	TRBD2	CASTLAGGPSQETQYF	TGTGCCAGCACCCTAGCGGGAGGGCCTTCCCAAGAGACCCAGTACTTC
TRBJ2-1	TRBV5-1	NA	TRBD2	CASSPVFDQRGANEQFF	TGCGCCAGCAGCCCGGTCTTTGATCAGCGGGGGGCCAATGAGCAGTTCTTC
TRBJ2-1	TRBV19	few	NA	CASNPQGGYNEQFF	TGTGCCAGTAATCCACAGGGGGGGTACAATGAGCAGTTCTTC
TRBJ2-1	TRBV7-9	NA	NA	CASSLNVDEQFF	TGTGCCAGCAGCCTAAACGTGGATGAGCAGTTCTTC
TRBJ2-2	TRBV7-9	NA	NA	CASSLGEAGELFF	TGTGCCAGCAGCTTAGGGGAGGCCGGGGAGCTGTTTTTT
TRBJ1-4	TRBV10-3	NA	NA	CAISGSLNEKLFF	TGTGCCATCAGTGGGTCCTTAAATGAAAAACTGTTTTTT
TRBJ2-7	TRBV6-2/TRBV6-3	NA	NA	CASSTTRQRASYEQYF	TGTGCCAGCAGTACCACACGGCAGAGGGCCTCCTACGAGCAGTACTTC
TRBJ1-1	TRBV9	NA	NA	CASSVVRDLTEAFF	TGTGCCAGCAGCGTAGTGAGGGACTTGACTGAAGCTTTCTTT
TRBJ1-2	TRBV4-1	NA	TRBD1	CASSRDSLSNYGYTF	TGCGCCAGCAGCCGGGACAGCCTCTCTAACTATGGCTACACCTTC
TRBJ2-7	TRBV6-5	NA	TRBD2	CASSPRTSGTYEQYF	TGTGCCAGCAGTCCACGGACTAGCGGAACCTACGAGCAGTACTTC
TRBJ1-1	TRBV9	once	NA	CASSMGAGTEAFF	TGTGCCAGCAGCATGGGAGCGGGGACTGAAGCTTTCTTT
TRBJ1-5	TRBV7-9	NA	NA	CASSLGAGDRSNQPQHF	TGTGCCAGCAGCTTAGGGGCAGGGGATCGTAGCAATCAGCCCCAGCATTTT
TRBJ2-7	TRBV19	NA	NA	CASSIVGTSFYEQYF	TGTGCCAGTAGTATAGTCGGGACATCGTTTTACGAGCAGTACTTC
TRBJ1-5	TRBV28	NA	NA	CASSRRQINQPQHF	TGTGCCAGCAGCCGCCGCCAGATCAATCAGCCCCAGCATTTT
TRBJ2-2	TRBV5-1	NA	TRBD2	CASSLGLAGGNTGELFF	TGCGCCAGCAGCTTGGGACTAGCGGGGGGGAACACCGGGGAGCTGTTTTTT
TRBJ1-1	TRBV7-6	NA	TRBD1	CASSLTQGARVTEAFF	TGTGCCAGCAGCTTAACTCAGGGGGCGCGGGTCACTGAAGCTTTCTTT
TRBJ2-7	TRBV7-2	once	TRBD2	CASSRIAGGNEQYF	TGTGCCAGCAGCCGGATAGCGGGAGGGAACGAGCAGTACTTC
TRBJ1-6	TRBV18	NA	NA	CASSPEGGRSGSPLHF	TGTGCCAGCTCACCTGAGGGGGGGCGGAGTGGTTCACCCCTCCACTTT
TRBJ1-4	TRBV4-1	NA	NA	CASSQDRGSSNEKLFF	TGCGCCAGCAGCCAAGACCGAGGCAGCTCCAATGAAAAACTGTTTTTT
TRBJ2-1	TRBV7-2	NA	NA	CASSLADTRNEQFF	TGTGCCAGCAGCTTAGCTGATACTCGAAATGAGCAGTTCTTC
TRBJ2-1	TRBV6-2/TRBV6-3	NA	TRBD2	CASSYELAGGSYNEQFF	TGTGCCAGCAGTTACGAGTTAGCGGGAGGGTCCTACAATGAGCAGTTCTTC
TRBJ1-1	TRBV5-1	NA	NA	CASSLGDRNTEAFF	TGCGCCAGCAGCTTGGGCGATCGCAACACTGAAGCTTTCTTT
TRBJ2-3	TRBV27	NA	NA	CASSLAGSTDTQYF	TGTGCCAGCAGTTTGGCAGGGTCCACAGATACGCAGTATTTT
TRBJ2-5	TRBV27	NA	NA	CASRRGGIQETQYF	TGTGCCTCCCGAAGAGGAGGGATTCAAGAGACCCAGTACTTC
TRBJ2-1	TRBV28	NA	NA	CASSLAGLRDRHYNEQFF	TGTGCCAGCAGTTTGGCGGGTTTGAGGGATAGGCACTACAATGAGCAGTTCTTC
TRBJ1-4	TRBV2	once	NA	CASLRSSGRPTNEKLFF	TGTGCCAGCCTCCGATCGTCCGGGAGACCAACTAATGAAAAACTGTTTTTT
TRBJ1-6	TRBV28	few	NA	CASRLGTQYNSPLHF	TGTGCCAGCAGACTCGGGACACAATATAATTCACCCCTCCACTTT
TRBJ2-3	TRBV5-1	once	NA	CASSLQDTQYF	TGCGCCAGCAGCTTGCAAGATACGCAGTATTTT
TRBJ1-5	TRBV18	once	NA	CASSPRAWDSNQPQHF	TGTGCCAGCTCACCCAGGGCTTGGGATAGCAATCAGCCCCAGCATTTT
TRBJ2-7	TRBV19	once	TRBD2	CASSIRSGEPYEQYF	TGTGCCAGTAGTATAAGAAGCGGGGAACCCTACGAGCAGTACTTC